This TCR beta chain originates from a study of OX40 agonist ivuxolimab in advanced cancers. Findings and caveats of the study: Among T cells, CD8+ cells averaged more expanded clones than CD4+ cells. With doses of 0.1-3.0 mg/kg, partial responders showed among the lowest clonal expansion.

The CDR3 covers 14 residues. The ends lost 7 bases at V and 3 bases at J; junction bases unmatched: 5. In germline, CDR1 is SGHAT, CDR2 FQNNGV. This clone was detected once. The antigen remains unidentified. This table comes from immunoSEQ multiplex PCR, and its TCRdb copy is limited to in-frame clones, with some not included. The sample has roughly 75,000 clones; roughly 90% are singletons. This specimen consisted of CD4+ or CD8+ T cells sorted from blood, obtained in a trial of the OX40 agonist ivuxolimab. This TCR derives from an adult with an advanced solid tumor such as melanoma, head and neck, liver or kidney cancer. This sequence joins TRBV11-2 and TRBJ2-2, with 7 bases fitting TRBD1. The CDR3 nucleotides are TGTGCCAGCAACCAGGGGGTGGACACCGGGGAGCTGTTTTTT. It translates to CASNQGVDTGELFF.